The sequence of this T cell receptor beta chain was determined in a study of Ad26.COV2.S vaccination and SARS-CoV-2 variants. The V gene's germline CDR1 is SNHLY and CDR2 FYNNEI. This CDR3 comprises 13 residues. Trimming shortened V by 6 bases and J by 0 bases, and 7 bases separated the two germline ends. Sequencing used immunoSEQ multiplex PCR; TCRdb keeps in-frame clones, though not all of them. The repertoire has some 270,000 clones, roughly nine tenths of them found once; the top ten carry roughly 3%. As for treatment: about 20 received Ad26.COV2.S at low or high dose, single or two shots; several received placebo; per-sample allocation not given. Collection of samples fell on day 63 after the first vaccine or placebo injection.

The chain combines TRBV2 with TRBJ2-3; D is undetermined. The sequence came from a person between 18 and 65 years old who received the Ad26.COV2.S COVID-19 vaccine or a placebo. The specimen comprised peripheral blood, sampled in a trial of Ad26.COV2.S vaccine versus placebo. The DNA of the CDR3 is TGTGCCAGCAGAACTGGTAGCACAGATACGCAGTATTTT. It is translated as CASRTGSTDTQYF.